Listed here are 16 T cell receptor beta chains from one sample, sequenced in a study of shared clonotypes between healthy human individuals (dated by TCRdb to the early 2020s). Library preparation was by the immunoSEQ multiplex PCR assay. TCRdb limited this immuneACCESS table to in-frame rearrangements with V and J called. A share of clones is missing; checked studies link under half to unresolved V genes, and the rest is unexplained. The sample contains 2 million to 2.5 million clones, just over 90% of them found a single time. 0.39% of the sample comes from the top ten. Sample: naive CD4+ T cells from PBMCs. Taken with the paper, the label for cell subset or site translates to: CD45RA+ positively selected. The origin of the receptors is a man aged 18 to 29 in good health. Some clones in this sample may be carry-over from other donors' samples.

The chain has TRBV7-3 and TRBJ1-1; D ambiguous. The germline CDR1 and CDR2 sequences are SGHTA and FQGTGA. The CDR3 loop spans 15 amino acids. Trimming left V 1 base short and J 0 bases short, with 9 bases between. The CDR3 DNA reads TGTGCCAGCAGCTTAATCGTGCCGTTGAACACTGAAGCTTTCTTT. Protein sequence: CASSLIVPLNTEAFF.

The chain uses TRBV28 and TRBJ1-1; 9 nucleotides agree with TRBD1. This CDR3 contains 16 residues. The ends lost 2 bases at V and 2 bases at J; junction bases unmatched: 6. Germline assignment: CDR1 MDHEN and CDR2 SYDVKM. The CDR3 nucleotides read TGTGCCAGCAGTTTAACTCCGGGACAGGGTAACACTGAAGCTTTCTTT. Amino acid sequence: CASSLTPGQGNTEAFF.

The CDR3 DNA follows: TGTGCCAGCAGGCGGGGGGCCCAAAATTCACCCCTCCACTTT. Amino acids: CASRRGAQNSPLHF. The rearrangement joins TRBV27 to TRBJ1-6; D is perhaps TRBD1 (6 bases). Trimming shortened V by 6 bases and J by 7 bases, and 13 bases separated the two germline ends. Germline CDR1 MNHEY, CDR2 SMNVEV (reference sequence). The CDR3 has 14 amino acids.

The chain combines TRBV28 with TRBJ2-3, with D perhaps matching TRBD1 (5 bases). This CDR3 is 15 amino acids long. V lost 2 bases and J 4 bases, leaving 13 bases between the germline ends. CDR1 MDHEN and CDR2 SYDVKM come from the germline V gene. The CDR3 is CASSLMAAGPDTQYF. The DNA of the CDR3 is TGTGCCAGCAGTTTAATGGCGGCAGGGCCAGATACGCAGTATTTT.

V is TRBV5-1 and J is TRBJ2-7; possible D gene TRBD1, 6 bases. The ends were cut back, 1 base at V and 7 bases at J, with 15 bases in the middle. The CDR3 runs 14 residues. Per germline, CDR1 SGHRS and CDR2 YFSETQ. In DNA, the CDR3 is TGCGCCAGCAGCTTGTTAGGCACGACAGGAGAGCAGTACTTC. Its translation: CASSLLGTTGEQYF.

In its sample, this clone was seen once. The rearrangement uses TRBV18 and TRBJ2-2, with D uncertain. Trimming cost V 3 bases and J 0 bases, with 20 bases left between them. The germline CDR1 and CDR2 sequences are KGHSH and LQKENI. CDR3 length equals 19 residues. The CDR3 loop is CASSPLDWQRIANTGELFF. CDR3 bases: TGTGCCAGCTCACCTCTCGACTGGCAGCGCATCGCGAACACCGGGGAGCTGTTTTTT.

This clone was found once. The chain couples TRBV7-3 to TRBJ2-5; the match to TRBD2 covers 9 bases. The junction had 11 bases not matched to a gene; V was cut back by 2 bases and J by 4 bases. The CDR3 consists of 17 residues. Germline CDR1 and CDR2: SGHTA and FQGTGA. This CDR3 is CASSLLGSGSRGETQYF. The CDR3 coding sequence is TGTGCCAGCAGCTTATTAGGTAGCGGGAGCCGGGGAGAGACCCAGTACTTC.

The gene calls are TRBV9 and TRBJ1-3; unclear D gene. V was trimmed by 3 bases and J by 0 bases, leaving 10 bases between them. CDR1 is SGDLS, CDR2 YYNGEE, per germline. This CDR3 spans 15 amino acids. CDR3 bases: TGTGCCAGCAGCGGGGTAGGGAGCTCTGGAAACACCATATATTTT. As protein: CASSGVGSSGNTIYF.

The V gene is TRBV5-4, the J gene TRBJ2-7, with TRBD2 identical over 15 bases. The CDR3 contains 19 residues. V shed 0 bases, J shed 5 bases, and the junction held 12 bases outside the gene matches. Germline V gives CDR1 SGHNT, CDR2 YYREEE (reference sequence). CDR3 DNA: TGTGCCAGCAGCTTGGCCGGGGTAAGGACTAGCGGGAGGGTCAACGAGCAGTACTTC. Protein: CASSLAGVRTSGRVNEQYF. Together with reference TRBV5-4 and TRBJ2-7, the CDR3 gives the full variable domain: ETGVTQSPTHLIKTRGQQVTLRCSSQSGHNTVSWYQQALGQGPQFIFQYYREEENGRGNFPPRFSGLQFPNYSSELNVNALELDDSALYLCASSLAGVRTSGRVNEQYFGPGTRLTVT.

The CDR3: CASSYLDRRNTEAFF. CDR3 nucleotides: TGTGCCAGCAGTTATTTGGACAGGCGGAACACTGAAGCTTTCTTT. V is TRBV5-4 and J is TRBJ1-1; 7 nucleotides line up with TRBD1. Germline values: CDR1 SGHNT, CDR2 YYREEE (reference sequence). V was clipped by 5 bases and J by 1 base; unmatched bases: 8. This CDR3 spans 15 amino acids.

This chain connects TRBV18 to TRBJ1-2; tentative D call: TRBD1 (6 bases). Germline CDR1 and CDR2: KGHSH and LQKENI. Trimming cost V 3 bases and J 7 bases, with 18 bases left between them. The length of the CDR3 is 15 residues. In nucleotides, the CDR3 is TGTGCCAGCTCACCCGACAGGCCGGGTGTGGGTGGCTACACCTTC. This codes for CASSPDRPGVGGYTF.

This chain joins TRBV25-1 and TRBJ2-3, with 9 positions matching TRBD2. V lost 8 bases, J lost 6 bases, and 9 bases stayed unmatched. CDR3 length equals 14 residues. Looked up from germline, CDR1 is MGHDK and CDR2 is SYGVNS. CDR3 protein: CASAHAGGHDTQYF. For the CDR3, the DNA is TGTGCCAGCGCCCACGCGGGAGGGCACGATACGCAGTATTTT.

In its sample, this clone was seen once. CDR3 protein: CASSPASTYNEQFF. The DNA of the CDR3 is TGTGCCAGCTCCCCCGCGAGTACCTACAATGAGCAGTTCTTC. The V and J genes are TRBV7-7 and TRBJ2-1; D gene ambiguous. From germline, CDR1 is SSHAT and CDR2 FNYEAQ (reference sequence). V was trimmed by 8 bases and J by 2 bases, leaving 13 bases between them. There are 14 residues in the CDR3.

The CDR3 region is CASWRGQPYGYTF. The CDR3 nucleotides read TGTGCCAGTTGGAGGGGGCAGCCATATGGCTACACCTTC. This chain links TRBV27 with TRBJ1-2; 7 bases fit TRBD1. After removal of 9 bases from V and 5 bases from J, the junction contained 9 bases not matched to a gene. Germline CDR1 reads MNHEY; CDR2 reads SMNVEV (reference sequence). This CDR3 is built from 13 residues.

Notes on this clone: The same CDR3 can be traced to other DNA sequences in this sample. CDR3 region: CASSLGTAMNTEAFF. The DNA of the CDR3 is TGTGCCAGCAGCTTAGGGACTGCCATGAACACTGAAGCTTTCTTT. The genes are TRBV7-9 and TRBJ1-1; D is uncertain. Looked up from germline, CDR1 is SEHNR and CDR2 is FQNEAQ (reference sequence). The CDR3 covers 15 residues. V lost 1 base and J lost 0, with 9 bases in between.

This sequence joins TRBV11-2 and TRBJ2-7; D might be TRBD1 (6 bases). The CDR3 spans 15 residues. The germline CDR1 and CDR2 sequences are SGHAT and FQNNGV. V lost 4 bases and J lost 2, with 15 bases in between. The CDR3 reads CASSSDRTFTYEQYF. The CDR3 DNA follows: TGTGCCAGCAGCTCGGACAGAACCTTCACCTACGAGCAGTACTTC.